Below, 27 T cell receptor beta chains from the same sample are listed, as sequenced in a study of patients and donors after allogeneic stem cell transplantation. Each CDR3 protein gets one entry after TCRdb re-called the RT-PCR reads with MiXCR. Altogether approximately 150,000 distinct CDR3 sequences are present, approximately 31% being singletons, with the ten largest covering less than 3.5%. Sequenced input: blood, either unsorted or a sorted T cell fraction (not recorded which). These receptors were obtained from a human donor who was either an allogeneic HSCT recipient or a stem cell or donor lymphocyte infusion donor (not recorded which). It is not recorded whose cells these are; they may come from a transplant donor.

The chain carries TRBV20-1 and TRBJ2-1; D is undetermined. CDR1 and CDR2 (germline): DFQATT, SNEGSKA (reference sequence). This CDR3 has 14 residues. V lost 0 bases to trimming and J lost 6 bases, with 12 bases between them. CDR3 loop: CSARDIQVVNEQFF. DNA for the CDR3: TGCAGTGCTAGAGATATTCAGGTTGTCAATGAGCAGTTCTTC.

This clonotype was recorded once. Its ends do not fully match the called genes, so a read error is possible. The V gene is TRBV11-1, the J gene TRBJ2-3; D gene ambiguous. CDR1 SGHAT and CDR2 FQDESV come from the germline V gene (reference sequence). The CDR3 is 13 amino acids. The CDR3 loop is CSSSRSGWDTQYF. In nucleotides, the CDR3 is TGTTCCAGCAGCCGTAGTGGCTGGGATACGCAGTATTTT.

This clonotype occurred a few times. V usage is TRBV30 and J usage is TRBJ2-7, with 12 bases that match TRBD1. The CDR3 is made up of 14 amino acids. Germline-derived CDR1 and CDR2 are GTSNPN and SVGIG (reference sequence). J gave up 6 bases and V 2 bases, and 5 bases lay outside the gene matches. The chain's CDR3 is CAWSRGTGGTEQYF. The CDR3 nucleotides read TGTGCCTGGAGTCGTGGGACAGGGGGCACCGAGCAGTACTTC.

The genes are TRBV28 and TRBJ2-3; D perhaps matches TRBD1 (5 bases). The V gene's germline CDR1 is MDHEN and CDR2 SYDVKM. The CDR3 loop spans 19 amino acids. V was clipped by 3 bases and J by 4 bases, with 26 bases between them. The CDR3 DNA is TGTGCCAGCAGTTTTCCAGCTCCTAGGCGGCTAGGGGCGGCAGATACGCAGTATTTT. Translating it yields CASSFPAPRRLGAADTQYF.

This chain joins TRBV20-1 and TRBJ1-6; no definite D call. CDR3 length: 14 residues. Trimming pared 8 bases from V and 6 bases from J, leaving 17 bases between. CDR1 DFQATT and CDR2 SNEGSKA come from the germline V gene (reference sequence). Here the CDR3 reads CSSTRREINSPLHF. For the CDR3, the DNA is TGCAGTAGCACCCGTCGGGAAATTAATTCACCCCTCCACTTT.

The rearrangement links TRBV12-3 or TRBV12-4 to TRBJ2-4; D call uncertain. V lost 6 bases, J lost 0 bases, and 9 bases lay in between. CDR3 length: 14 residues. CDR3 protein: CASRPDLAKNIQYF. The CDR3 DNA reads as TGTGCCAGCAGGCCCGATTTAGCCAAAAACATTCAGTACTTC.

The chain employs TRBV7-3 and TRBJ2-3, with 9 bases fitting TRBD1. Trimming at V came to 2 bases and at J to 4 bases, leaving 4 bases not matched to a gene. This CDR3 has 15 amino acids. CDR1 is SGHTA, CDR2 FQGTGA, per germline. The CDR3 region has the DNA TGTGCCAGCAGCTTAGGGACAGGGTTGGCAGATACGCAGTATTTT. Translating it yields CASSLGTGLADTQYF.

V is TRBV7-3 and J is TRBJ1-6, with 7 bases aligning to TRBD1. After removal of 5 bases from V and 6 bases from J, the junction contained 4 bases not matched to a gene. There are 14 residues in the CDR3. The germline V gene encodes CDR1 SGHTA and CDR2 FQGTGA. Here the CDR3 reads CASSPGQLNSPLHF. The CDR3 DNA reads TGTGCCAGCAGCCCGGGACAGCTTAATTCACCCCTCCACTTT.

A few counts support this clonotype. The CDR3 nucleotides are TGTGCCAGCAGTCGTCTGCAGAATAGCAATCAGCCCCAGCATTTT. It translates to CASSRLQNSNQPQHF. J is TRBJ1-5 and V is TRBV6-1; no clear D. V was cut by 5 bases and J by 0 bases, with 11 bases left in between. There are 15 residues in the CDR3. Looked up from germline, CDR1 is MNHNS and CDR2 is SASEGT.

This clonotype has only a few counts. V is TRBV2 and J is TRBJ2-1; no clear D gene. The length of the CDR3 is 15 residues. Germline CDR1 SNHLY, CDR2 FYNNEI. V was cut by 7 bases and J by 0 bases, with 13 bases left in between. The CDR3: CASTVELSSYNEQFF. The DNA of the CDR3 is TGTGCCAGCACCGTAGAGCTGAGCTCCTACAATGAGCAGTTCTTC.

V usage is TRBV5-1 and J usage is TRBJ2-7; 10 nucleotides line up with TRBD1. CDR3 length equals 16 residues. Germline trimming cut 0 bases from V and 2 bases from J; bases unmatched to any gene: 5. Germline V gene data show CDR1 as SGHRS and CDR2 as YFSETQ. The CDR3 region has the DNA TGCGCCAGCAGCTTGGAACGGACAGGGGGTACCTACGAGCAGTACTTC. Protein: CASSLERTGGTYEQYF. The full variable domain, in which reference TRBV5-1 and TRBJ2-7 provide the parts outside the CDR3, is KAGVTQTPRYLIKTRGQQVTLSCSPISGHRSVSWYQQTPGQGLQFLFEYFSETQRNKGNFPGRFSGRQFSNSRSEMNVSTLELGDSALYLCASSLERTGGTYEQYFGPGTRLTVT.

This clonotype has only a few counts. V usage is TRBV28 and J usage is TRBJ2-3, with unresolved D. V lost 2 bases and J 2 bases, leaving 11 bases between the germline ends. Germline V gene lookup returns CDR1 MDHEN and CDR2 SYDVKM. The CDR3 loop spans 15 amino acids. The CDR3 coding sequence is TGTGCCAGCAGTTTAAGTCTGGGTAACACAGATACGCAGTATTTT. Translated: CASSLSLGNTDTQYF.

V usage is TRBV21-1 and J usage is TRBJ1-5. TRBV21-1 has pseudogene status. The CDR3 has 14 amino acids. The CDR3 protein is CASSNGRCNQPQHF. The DNA of the CDR3 is TGTGCCAGCAGCAACGGACGGTGCAATCAGCCCCAGCATTTT.

This sequence joins TRBV20-1 and TRBJ2-7; the match to TRBD2 covers 14 bases. Germline values: CDR1 DFQATT, CDR2 SNEGSKA (reference sequence). The CDR3 extends over 15 amino acids. The junction had 6 bases not matched to a gene; V was cut back by 4 bases and J by 4 bases. CDR3 sequence (DNA): TGCAGTGCTAAACGACTAGCGGGAGGGGAATACGAGCAGTACTTC. It encodes CSAKRLAGGEYEQYF.

The CDR3 region has the DNA TGTGCCAGCTCACCATTTGGACAGGGGGCGAACACTGAAGCTTTCTTT. Its protein is CASSPFGQGANTEAFF. The chain links TRBV18 to TRBJ1-1; TRBD1 matches at 11 bases. Germline V lookup: CDR1 KGHSH, CDR2 LQKENI. With 2 bases clipped from V and 1 base from J, the junction kept 3 bases outside the gene matches. The CDR3 runs to 16 residues.

The rearrangement joins TRBV28 to TRBJ2-5, with 9 bases fitting TRBD2. The V gene's germline CDR1 is MDHEN and CDR2 SYDVKM. This CDR3 comprises 14 residues. V lost 5 bases, J lost 4 bases, and 5 bases stayed unmatched. Here the CDR3 reads CASSPIAGAETQYF. In nucleotides, the CDR3 is TGTGCCAGCAGTCCAATAGCGGGAGCAGAGACCCAGTACTTC.

This chain joins TRBV7-9 and TRBJ2-2; D is uncertain. The V gene's germline CDR1 is SEHNR and CDR2 FQNEAQ (reference sequence). The CDR3 spans 13 residues. V lost 4 bases to trimming and J lost 4 bases, with 7 bases between them. The chain's CDR3 is CASSSGITGELFF. The CDR3 DNA sequence: TGTGCCAGCAGCTCTGGGATCACCGGGGAGCTGTTTTTT.

This clonotype was observed a few times. This chain links TRBV7-8 with TRBJ2-1, with D perhaps being TRBD1 or TRBD2 (5 bases each). CDR1 and CDR2 from the germline V gene are SGHVS and FQNEAQ. V lost 4 bases and J 4 bases, leaving 14 bases between the germline ends. The CDR3 is made up of 15 amino acids. CDR3 sequence (DNA): TGTGCCAGCAGCTCGGGACCATCCCCGTACAATGAGCAGTTCTTC. Translated: CASSSGPSPYNEQFF.

This clonotype was seen only a few times. The chain couples TRBV5-4 to TRBJ2-2; 8 nucleotides align to TRBD2. Trimming at V came to 4 bases and at J to 5 bases, leaving 7 bases not matched to a gene. CDR3 length: 15 residues. Germline-derived CDR1 and CDR2 are SGHNT and YYREEE (reference sequence). This CDR3 reads CASSVGLGHTGELFF. Here the CDR3 DNA reads TGTGCCAGCAGCGTGGGACTAGGGCATACCGGGGAGCTGTTTTTT.

Only one count was recorded for this clonotype. V gene TRBV4-3 combines with J gene TRBJ2-7, with 9 bases that match TRBD1. The ends lost 0 bases at V and 3 bases at J; junction bases unmatched: 12. The CDR3 runs to 18 residues. Germline V gives CDR1 LGHNA, CDR2 YSLEER. CDR3 region: CASSQDLRGQGRGYEQYF. The CDR3 DNA is TGCGCCAGCAGCCAAGATCTGAGGGGACAGGGAAGGGGCTACGAGCAGTACTTC.

This clonotype has at least ten counts. The V gene is TRBV6-5, the J gene TRBJ1-1; D not certain. Germline lookup yields CDR1 MNHEY and CDR2 SVGAGI. The CDR3 length is 15 residues. The V gene lost 5 bases and the J gene lost 0 bases, with 13 bases spanning the gap. The CDR3 sequence is CASSPRGQVNTEAFF. The CDR3 region has the DNA TGTGCCAGCAGTCCACGCGGGCAGGTGAACACTGAAGCTTTCTTT.

The chain uses TRBV29-1 and TRBJ1-2; 8 positions match TRBD1. CDR1 and CDR2 (germline): SQVTM, ANQGSEA. This CDR3 is built from 12 residues. The J segment lost 8 bases and the V segment lost 3 bases, leaving 5 bases of the junction unmatched. CDR3: CSVDRQGWGYTF. In DNA, the CDR3 is TGCAGCGTTGATCGACAGGGGTGGGGCTACACCTTC.

This clonotype was counted a few times. The chain uses TRBV4-3 and TRBJ2-4; 10 nucleotides match TRBD2. The germline CDR1 and CDR2 sequences are LGHNA and YSLEER. The CDR3 contains 17 residues. The junction had 8 bases not matched to a gene; V was cut back by 0 bases and J by 6 bases. The CDR3 spells CASSQESSSGSINIQYF. CDR3 nucleotides: TGCGCCAGCAGCCAAGAGAGTTCTAGCGGGAGCATAAACATTCAGTACTTC.

At least ten counts were recorded for this clonotype. J is TRBJ1-2 and V is TRBV7-2, with D possibly matching TRBD1 (5 bases). The V end was cut by 3 bases, the J end by 8 bases, with 10 bases between. The CDR3 length is 12 residues. The germline gives CDR1 SGHTA, CDR2 FQGNSA. The CDR3 coding sequence is TGTGCCAGCAGCTTGACAGTAGACGGCTACACCTTC. Its protein is CASSLTVDGYTF.

A few counts support this clonotype. The chain combines TRBV12-3 or TRBV12-4 with TRBJ1-1, with D unresolved. CDR3 size: 12 residues. V shed 5 bases and J shed 5 bases, with 9 bases lying between them. Here the CDR3 DNA reads TGTGCCAGCAGTCTCGACTGGACTGAAGCTTTCTTT. Its translation: CASSLDWTEAFF.

The chain combines TRBV11-2 with TRBJ1-2; a weak D match, TRBD1 (6 bases). V was shortened by 5 bases and J by 3 bases, with 19 bases between the two germline ends. The CDR3 spans 16 residues. The germline V gene encodes CDR1 SGHAT and CDR2 FQNNGV. The CDR3 DNA reads TGTGCCAGCAGCAGACAAAGGGGGGTTGTCGACTATGGCTACACCTTC. Translation gives CASSRQRGVVDYGYTF. Together with reference TRBV11-2 and TRBJ1-2, the CDR3 gives the full variable domain: EAGVAQSPRYKIIEKRQSVAFWCNPISGHATLYWYQQILGQGPKLLIQFQNNGVVDDSQLPKDRFSAERLKGVDSTLKIQPAKLEDSAVYLCASSRQRGVVDYGYTFGSGTRLTVV.

The rearrangement uses TRBV2 and TRBJ2-7, with a weak D call TRBD1 (6 bases). The germline V gene encodes CDR1 SNHLY and CDR2 FYNNEI. Trimming removed 7 bases at V and 7 bases at J, with 23 bases between. The CDR3 totals 15 residues. For the CDR3, the DNA is TGTGCCAGCAACCTAGGGGACGGAGCCCAGGGGGAGCAGTACTTC. Translated, it gives CASNLGDGAQGEQYF.